This T cell receptor (beta chain) comes out of a study of blood T cell repertoires in COVID-19. Sequencing used immunoSEQ multiplex PCR; TCRdb keeps in-frame clones, though not all of them. The data contain 85,000 to 130,000 clones, around 90% of them singletons. The receptor's source is a human donor in a cohort sampled during active COVID-19. The sample consisted of peripheral blood.

In nucleotides, the CDR3 is TGTGCCAGCAGTTACGGGGGGGGAGGAGGGGCCAACGTCCTGACTTTC. Its protein product is CASSYGGGGGANVLTF. The gene calls are TRBV6-6 and TRBJ2-6; TRBD2 aligns across 7 bases. The CDR3 has 16 residues. In germline, CDR1 is MNHNY, CDR2 SVGAGI (reference sequence). J was trimmed by 4 bases and V by 2 bases; bases with no gene match: 5.